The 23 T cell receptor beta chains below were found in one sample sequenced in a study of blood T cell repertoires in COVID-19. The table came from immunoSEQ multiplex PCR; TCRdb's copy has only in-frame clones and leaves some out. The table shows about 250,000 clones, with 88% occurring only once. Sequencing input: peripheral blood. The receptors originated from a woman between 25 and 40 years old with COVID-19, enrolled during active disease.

CDR3 nucleotide sequence: TGCGCCAGCAGCCAAGATAGAGGGTCCTCTGGAAACACCATATATTTT. Translating it yields CASSQDRGSSGNTIYF. J is TRBJ1-3 and V is TRBV4-3; D is uncertain. V was trimmed by 0 bases and J by 0 bases, leaving 9 bases between them. Germline V gene sequence: CDR1 LGHNA, CDR2 YSLEER. This CDR3 spans 16 amino acids.

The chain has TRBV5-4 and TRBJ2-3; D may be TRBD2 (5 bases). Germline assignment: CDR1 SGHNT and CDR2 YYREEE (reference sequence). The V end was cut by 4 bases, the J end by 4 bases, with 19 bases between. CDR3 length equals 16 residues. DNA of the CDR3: TGTGCCAGCAGCCGAGGGTTAACTGACGCGGCAGATACGCAGTATTTT. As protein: CASSRGLTDAADTQYF.

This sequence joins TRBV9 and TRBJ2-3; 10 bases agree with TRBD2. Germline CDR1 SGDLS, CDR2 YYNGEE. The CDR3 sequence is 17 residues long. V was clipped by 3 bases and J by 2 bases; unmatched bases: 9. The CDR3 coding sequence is TGTGCCAGCAGCGGTTATCAGCGGGGGGGCCCCACAGATACGCAGTATTTT. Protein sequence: CASSGYQRGGPTDTQYF.

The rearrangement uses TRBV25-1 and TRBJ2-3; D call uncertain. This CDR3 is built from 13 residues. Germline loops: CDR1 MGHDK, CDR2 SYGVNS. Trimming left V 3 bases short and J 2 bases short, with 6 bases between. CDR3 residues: CASSEANTDTQYF. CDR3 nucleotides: TGTGCCAGCAGTGAGGCAAACACAGATACGCAGTATTTT.

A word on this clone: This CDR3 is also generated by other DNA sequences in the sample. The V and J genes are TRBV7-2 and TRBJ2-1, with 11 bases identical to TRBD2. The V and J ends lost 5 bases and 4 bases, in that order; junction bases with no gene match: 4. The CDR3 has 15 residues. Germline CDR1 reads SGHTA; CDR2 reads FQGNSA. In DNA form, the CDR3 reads TGTGCCAGCAGCCCCCTAGCGGGAGGTTACAATGAGCAGTTCTTC. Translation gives CASSPLAGGYNEQFF. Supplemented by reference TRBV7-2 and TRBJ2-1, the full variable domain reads GAGVSQSPSNKVTEKGKDVELRCDPISGHTALYWYRQSLGQGLEFLIYFQGNSAPDKSGLPSDRFSAERTGGSVSTLTIQRTQQEDSAVYLCASSPLAGGYNEQFFGPGTRLTVL.

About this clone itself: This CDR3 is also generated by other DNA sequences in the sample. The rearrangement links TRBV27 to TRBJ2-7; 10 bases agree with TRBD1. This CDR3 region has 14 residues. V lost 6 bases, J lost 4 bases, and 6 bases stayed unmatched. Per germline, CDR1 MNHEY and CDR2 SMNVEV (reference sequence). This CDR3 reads CASSPGQGPYEQYF. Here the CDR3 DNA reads TGTGCCAGCAGCCCGGGACAGGGGCCTTACGAGCAGTACTTC.

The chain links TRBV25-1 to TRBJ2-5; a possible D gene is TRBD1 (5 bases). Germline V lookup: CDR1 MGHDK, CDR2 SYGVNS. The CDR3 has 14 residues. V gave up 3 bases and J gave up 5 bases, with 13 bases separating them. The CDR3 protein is CASSDRDPWETQYF. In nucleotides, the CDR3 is TGTGCCAGCAGTGACAGGGATCCGTGGGAGACCCAGTACTTC.

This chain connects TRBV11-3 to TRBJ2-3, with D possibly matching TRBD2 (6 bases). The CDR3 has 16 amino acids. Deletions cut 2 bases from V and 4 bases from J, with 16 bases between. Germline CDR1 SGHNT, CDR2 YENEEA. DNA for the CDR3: TGTGCCAGCAGCTTAACAATCGGGGGAACTGCAGATACGCAGTATTTT. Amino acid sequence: CASSLTIGGTADTQYF.

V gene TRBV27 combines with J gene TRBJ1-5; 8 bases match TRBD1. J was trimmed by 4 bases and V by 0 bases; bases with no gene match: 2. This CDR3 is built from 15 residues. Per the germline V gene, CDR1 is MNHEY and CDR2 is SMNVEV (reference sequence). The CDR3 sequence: CASSLSTGVNQPQHF. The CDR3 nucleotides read TGTGCCAGCAGTTTATCGACAGGGGTAAATCAGCCCCAGCATTTT.

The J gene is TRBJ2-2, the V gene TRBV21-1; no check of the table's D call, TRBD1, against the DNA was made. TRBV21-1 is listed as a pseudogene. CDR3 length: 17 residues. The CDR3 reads CASRWGQGRSNTGELFF. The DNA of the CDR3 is TGTGCCAGCAGATGGGGACAGGGAAGGTCGAACACCGGGGAGCTGTTTTTT.

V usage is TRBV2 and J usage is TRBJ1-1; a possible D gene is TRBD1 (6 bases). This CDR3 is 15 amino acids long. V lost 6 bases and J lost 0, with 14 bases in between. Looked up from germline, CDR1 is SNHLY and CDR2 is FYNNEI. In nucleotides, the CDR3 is TGTGCCAGCAGAAGGGACATCAACATGAACACTGAAGCTTTCTTT. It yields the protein CASRRDINMNTEAFF.

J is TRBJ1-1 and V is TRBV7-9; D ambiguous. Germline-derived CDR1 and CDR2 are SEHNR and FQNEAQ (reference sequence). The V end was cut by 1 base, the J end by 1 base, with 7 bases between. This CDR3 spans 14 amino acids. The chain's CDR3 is CASSLVGENTEAFF. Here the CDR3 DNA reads TGTGCCAGCAGCTTAGTAGGAGAGAACACTGAAGCTTTCTTT.

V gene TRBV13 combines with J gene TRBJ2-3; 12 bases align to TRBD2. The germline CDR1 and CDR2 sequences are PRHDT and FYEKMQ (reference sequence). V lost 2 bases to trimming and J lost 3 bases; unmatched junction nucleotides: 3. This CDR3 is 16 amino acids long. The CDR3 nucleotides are TGTGCCAGCAGCTTAATGCTAGCGGGAGGGACAGATACGCAGTATTTT. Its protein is CASSLMLAGGTDTQYF. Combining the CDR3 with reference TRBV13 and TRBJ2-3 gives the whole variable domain AAGVIQSPRHLIKEKRETATLKCYPIPRHDTVYWYQQGPGQDPQFLISFYEKMQSDKGSIPDRFSAQQFSDYHSELNMSSLELGDSALYFCASSLMLAGGTDTQYFGPGTRLTVL.

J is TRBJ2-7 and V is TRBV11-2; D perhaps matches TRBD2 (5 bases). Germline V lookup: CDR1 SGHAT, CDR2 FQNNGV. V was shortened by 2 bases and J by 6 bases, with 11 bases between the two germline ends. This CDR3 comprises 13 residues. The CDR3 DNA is TGTGCCAGCAGCTTAAGGCCTAGCAGCGAGCAGTACGTC. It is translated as CASSLRPSSEQYV.

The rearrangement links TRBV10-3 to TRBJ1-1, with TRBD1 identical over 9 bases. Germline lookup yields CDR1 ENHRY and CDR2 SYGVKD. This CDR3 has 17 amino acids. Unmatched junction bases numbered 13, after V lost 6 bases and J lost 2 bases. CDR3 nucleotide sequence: TGTGCCATCAGGGCGACAGGGGGAAGGGGCCTAAACACTGAAGCTTTCTTT. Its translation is CAIRATGGRGLNTEAFF.

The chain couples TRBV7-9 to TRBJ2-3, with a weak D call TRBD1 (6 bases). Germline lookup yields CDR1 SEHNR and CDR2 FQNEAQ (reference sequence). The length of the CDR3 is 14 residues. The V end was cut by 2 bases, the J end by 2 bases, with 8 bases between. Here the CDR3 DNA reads TGTGCCAGCAGCTTAAGACAGGTCACAGATACGCAGTATTTT. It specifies CASSLRQVTDTQYF.

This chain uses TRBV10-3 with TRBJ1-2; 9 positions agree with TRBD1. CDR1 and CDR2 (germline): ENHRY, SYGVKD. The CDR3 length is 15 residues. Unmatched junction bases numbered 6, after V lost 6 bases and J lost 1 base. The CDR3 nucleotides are TGTGCCATCAGCAGGGACAGGGTGGATAACTATGGCTACACCTTC. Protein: CAISRDRVDNYGYTF.

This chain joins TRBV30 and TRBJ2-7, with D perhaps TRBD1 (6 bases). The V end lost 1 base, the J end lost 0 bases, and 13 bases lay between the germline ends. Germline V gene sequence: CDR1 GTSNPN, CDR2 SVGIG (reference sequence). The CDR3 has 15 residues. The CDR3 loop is CAWSGQASSSYEQYV. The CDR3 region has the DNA TGTGCCTGGAGTGGACAGGCTTCGAGCTCCTACGAGCAGTACGTC.

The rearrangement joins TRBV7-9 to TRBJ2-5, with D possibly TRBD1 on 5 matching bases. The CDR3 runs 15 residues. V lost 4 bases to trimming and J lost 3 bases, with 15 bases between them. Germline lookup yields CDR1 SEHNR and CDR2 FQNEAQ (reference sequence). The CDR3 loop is CASSSRQWTKETQYF. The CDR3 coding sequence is TGTGCCAGCAGCTCCCGACAGTGGACAAAAGAGACCCAGTACTTC.

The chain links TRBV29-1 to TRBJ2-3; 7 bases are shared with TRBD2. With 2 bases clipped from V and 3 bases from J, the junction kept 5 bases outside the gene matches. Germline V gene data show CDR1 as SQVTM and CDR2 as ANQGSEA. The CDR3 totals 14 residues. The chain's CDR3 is CSVESERGTDTQYF. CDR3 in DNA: TGCAGCGTTGAATCGGAGCGGGGAACAGATACGCAGTATTTT.

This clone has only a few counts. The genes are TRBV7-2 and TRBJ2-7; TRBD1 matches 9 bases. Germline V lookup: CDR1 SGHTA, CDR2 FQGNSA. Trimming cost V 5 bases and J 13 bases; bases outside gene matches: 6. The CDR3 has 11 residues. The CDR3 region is CASSPGTGFYV. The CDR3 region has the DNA TGTGCCAGCAGCCCCGGGACAGGGTTCTACGTC.

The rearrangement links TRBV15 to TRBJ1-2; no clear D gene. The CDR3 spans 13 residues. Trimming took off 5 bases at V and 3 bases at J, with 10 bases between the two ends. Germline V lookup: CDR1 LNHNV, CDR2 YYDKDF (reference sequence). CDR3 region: CATSPRGDYGYTF. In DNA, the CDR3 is TGTGCCACCAGCCCGAGAGGCGACTATGGCTACACCTTC.

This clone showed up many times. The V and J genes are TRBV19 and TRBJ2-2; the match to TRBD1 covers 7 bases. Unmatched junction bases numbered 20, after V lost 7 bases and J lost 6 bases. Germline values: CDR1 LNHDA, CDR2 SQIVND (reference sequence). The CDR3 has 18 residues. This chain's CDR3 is CASTPQGGGRVYAGELFF. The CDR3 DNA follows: TGTGCCAGTACCCCACAAGGGGGCGGAAGGGTATACGCCGGGGAGCTGTTTTTT.